Listed below are T cell receptor beta chains from one sample, sequenced in a study of blood T cell repertoires in COVID-19. Generated by immunoSEQ multiplex PCR, the TCRdb table keeps only in-frame clones and is missing some. The sample holds 80,000 to 95,000 clones; around 80% are singletons and the top ten take roughly a third. Sequenced input: peripheral blood. These receptors were taken from a woman older than 75 with active or convalescent COVID-19. Both conserved end residues are part of each CDR3. Fields, in order: clone size, J gene, V gene, D gene, CDR3 protein, CDR3 DNA. D genes are given only for firm matches. Clone size is not always given. Where it is, it says once, few, many or a class for expanded clones.

size: once
J: TRBJ2-3
V: TRBV11-3
D: -
CDR3: CASSLLGRGTDTQYF
DNA: TGTGCCAGCAGCTTACTGGGGCGAGGCACAGATACGCAGTATTTT

size: once
J: TRBJ1-2
V: TRBV19
D: TRBD1
CDR3: CASSRDSTIYGYTF
DNA: TGTGCCAGTAGTAGGGACAGTACCATCTATGGCTACACCTTC

size: -
J: TRBJ1-5
V: TRBV28
D: -
CDR3: CASSVTQGNQPQHF
DNA: TGTGCCAGCAGTGTAACGCAGGGTAATCAGCCCCAGCATTTT

size: -
J: TRBJ2-5
V: TRBV5-1
D: TRBD2
CDR3: CASSSGTSGGMETQYF
DNA: TGCGCCAGCAGCTCCGGGACTAGCGGGGGGATGGAGACCCAGTACTTC

size: -
J: TRBJ1-1
V: TRBV9
D: TRBD1
CDR3: CASLGQGGGEAFF
DNA: TGTGCCAGCCTCGGACAGGGTGGTGGTGAAGCTTTCTTT

size: -
J: TRBJ2-1
V: TRBV7-3
D: -
CDR3: CASSLGLSSEQFF
DNA: TGTGCCAGCAGCTTAGGACTATCCAGTGAGCAGTTCTTC

size: -
J: TRBJ2-1
V: TRBV7-3
D: -
CDR3: CASSLGQGRVGQFF
DNA: TGTGCCAGCAGCTTAGGGCAGGGGAGAGTTGGGCAGTTCTTC

size: -
J: TRBJ2-7
V: TRBV7-8
D: TRBD1
CDR3: CASSFVQGANEQYF
DNA: TGTGCCAGCAGCTTCGTCCAGGGGGCGAACGAGCAGTACTTC

size: -
J: TRBJ1-1
V: TRBV19
D: TRBD1
CDR3: CASSPPAGGRPEAFF
DNA: TGTGCCAGTAGTCCTCCCGCAGGGGGCAGGCCTGAAGCTTTCTTT

size: -
J: TRBJ1-5
V: TRBV5-1
D: -
CDR3: CASSSTPGHYQPQHF
DNA: TGCGCCAGCAGCTCCACACCGGGACACTATCAGCCCCAGCATTTT

size: once
J: TRBJ1-4
V: TRBV19
D: -
CDR3: CASSTRHSAEKLFF
DNA: TGTGCCAGTAGTACCCGACATTCTGCCGAAAAACTGTTTTTT

size: -
J: TRBJ2-1
V: TRBV6-4
D: TRBD1
CDR3: CASSFDRGRYNEQFF
DNA: TGTGCCAGCAGTTTTGACAGGGGGAGATACAATGAGCAGTTCTTC

size: -
J: TRBJ1-5
V: TRBV27
D: -
CDR3: CASSPRVSNQPQHF
DNA: TGTGCCAGCAGTCCCAGGGTTAGCAATCAGCCCCAGCATTTT

size: -
J: TRBJ1-3
V: TRBV18
D: TRBD1
CDR3: CASSLGQVDSGNTIYF
DNA: TGTGCCAGCTCACTCGGACAGGTGGACTCTGGAAACACCATATATTTT

size: -
J: TRBJ2-7
V: TRBV28
D: -
CDR3: CASSHRTARWEQYF
DNA: TGTGCCAGCAGTCATCGGACAGCTAGGTGGGAGCAGTACTTC

size: -
J: TRBJ2-3
V: TRBV7-6
D: TRBD2
CDR3: CASSSLSGGAPDTQYF
DNA: TGTGCCAGCAGCTCTCTAAGCGGGGGGGCCCCAGATACGCAGTATTTT

size: -
J: TRBJ2-2
V: TRBV11-2
D: -
CDR3: CASSLIGVTGELFF
DNA: TGTGCCAGCAGCTTAATAGGGGTAACCGGGGAGCTGTTTTTT

size: -
J: TRBJ1-3
V: TRBV29-1
D: TRBD1
CDR3: CSVRTGLSGNTIYF
DNA: TGCAGCGTGAGGACAGGCCTCTCTGGAAACACCATATATTTT

size: once
J: TRBJ1-1
V: TRBV11-2
D: -
CDR3: CASSPYLNTEAFF
DNA: TGTGCCAGCAGCCCCTACTTGAACACTGAAGCTTTCTTT

size: -
J: TRBJ2-1
V: TRBV5-1
D: TRBD2
CDR3: CASSSFGGRNEQFF
DNA: TGCGCCAGCAGCTCGTTTGGCGGGAGGAATGAGCAGTTCTTC

size: once
J: TRBJ1-1
V: TRBV5-1
D: TRBD1
CDR3: CASSFKQGTGTEAFF
DNA: TGCGCCAGCAGCTTCAAACAGGGGACCGGCACTGAAGCTTTCTTT

size: -
J: TRBJ2-2
V: TRBV7-2
D: TRBD2
CDR3: CASSSGGGPNTGELFF
DNA: TGTGCCAGCAGCTCGGGCGGGGGGCCCAACACCGGGGAGCTGTTTTTT

size: -
J: TRBJ2-3
V: TRBV9
D: TRBD1
CDR3: CASSLTGVTDTQYF
DNA: TGTGCCAGCAGCCTTACAGGGGTCACAGATACGCAGTATTTT

size: -
J: TRBJ2-3
V: TRBV11-3
D: -
CDR3: CASSLGSEYTQYF
DNA: TGTGCCAGCAGCTTAGGTTCGGAGTATACGCAGTATTTT

size: -
J: TRBJ2-7
V: TRBV6-5
D: -
CDR3: CASSKGGGSSYEQYF
DNA: TGTGCCAGCAGTAAGGGGGGAGGGTCCTCCTACGAGCAGTACTTC

size: -
J: TRBJ2-7
V: TRBV6-6
D: -
CDR3: CASSYRGASYEQYF
DNA: TGTGCCAGCAGTTATCGCGGGGCCTCCTACGAGCAGTACTTC

size: -
J: TRBJ1-6
V: TRBV7-8
D: -
CDR3: CASSAEQSSYNSPLHF
DNA: TGTGCCAGCAGCGCCGAACAAAGCTCCTATAATTCACCCCTCCACTTT

size: -
J: TRBJ2-2
V: TRBV19
D: TRBD1
CDR3: CASSAGTANTGELFF
DNA: TGTGCCAGTAGTGCCGGGACAGCGAACACCGGGGAGCTGTTTTTT

size: -
J: TRBJ2-1
V: TRBV3-1/TRBV3-2
D: TRBD1
CDR3: CASSQDWTGQFF
DNA: TGTGCCAGCAGCCAAGATTGGACAGGGCAGTTCTTC

size: -
J: TRBJ1-5
V: TRBV7-2
D: TRBD1
CDR3: CASSLVAGGGNQPQHF
DNA: TGTGCCAGCAGCTTAGTAGCAGGGGGCGGCAATCAGCCCCAGCATTTT

size: few
J: TRBJ1-6
V: TRBV28
D: TRBD1
CDR3: CASRPDRVYSPLHF
DNA: TGTGCCAGCAGGCCTGACAGGGTGTATTCACCCCTCCACTTT

size: -
J: TRBJ1-3
V: TRBV4-3
D: TRBD1
CDR3: CASSQDRTGALVDTIYF
DNA: TGCGCCAGCAGCCAAGACAGGACAGGGGCGTTGGTTGACACCATATATTTT

size: -
J: TRBJ2-7
V: TRBV6-1
D: -
CDR3: CASSDGGGSSYEQYF
DNA: TGTGCCAGCAGTGATGGGGGCGGGAGCTCCTACGAGCAGTACTTC

size: once
J: TRBJ2-3
V: TRBV30
D: TRBD2
CDR3: CAWSSTSGVTDTQYF
DNA: TGTGCCTGGAGTTCGACTAGCGGGGTTACAGATACGCAGTATTTT

size: -
J: TRBJ2-3
V: TRBV2
D: -
CDR3: CASRTRAGTTDTQYF
DNA: TGTGCCAGCAGGACCAGGGCGGGAACGACAGATACGCAGTATTTT

size: -
J: TRBJ2-5
V: TRBV28
D: TRBD2
CDR3: CASSLALAGGEETQYF
DNA: TGTGCCAGCAGTTTAGCCCTAGCGGGGGGAGAAGAGACCCAGTACTTC

size: -
J: TRBJ2-7
V: TRBV3-1/TRBV3-2
D: TRBD2
CDR3: CASSQITSGRALGYEQYF
DNA: TGTGCCAGCAGCCAAATCACTAGCGGGAGGGCCCTTGGCTACGAGCAGTACTTC

size: -
J: TRBJ1-2
V: TRBV9
D: TRBD1
CDR3: CASSVTGTDGYTF
DNA: TGTGCCAGCAGCGTGACAGGGACTGATGGCTACACCTTC

size: -
J: TRBJ2-2
V: TRBV29-1
D: -
CDR3: CSVELRYGLNTGELFF
DNA: TGCAGCGTTGAATTACGATACGGTCTGAACACCGGGGAGCTGTTTTTT

size: few
J: TRBJ1-2
V: TRBV5-1
D: TRBD1
CDR3: CASSLATGVKGYTF
DNA: TGCGCCAGCAGCTTGGCCACAGGGGTCAAAGGCTACACCTTC